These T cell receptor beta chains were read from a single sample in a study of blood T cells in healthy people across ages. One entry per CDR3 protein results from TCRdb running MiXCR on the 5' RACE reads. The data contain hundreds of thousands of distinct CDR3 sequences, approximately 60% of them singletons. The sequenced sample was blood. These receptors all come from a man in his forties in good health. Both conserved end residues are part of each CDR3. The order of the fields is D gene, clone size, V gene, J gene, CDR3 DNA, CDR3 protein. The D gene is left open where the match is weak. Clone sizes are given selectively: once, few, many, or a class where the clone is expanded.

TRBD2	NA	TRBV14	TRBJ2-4	TGTGCCAGCAGCCAAGATCTTTCTGGGACTAGCGGGAGGGCCTTGGGGGAGCAGTACTTC	CASSQDLSGTSGRALGEQYF
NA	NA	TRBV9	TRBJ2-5	TGTGCCAGCAGCGTAAGTCCTATCAGGACCAGGCAAGAGACCCAGTACTTC	CASSVSPIRTRQETQYF
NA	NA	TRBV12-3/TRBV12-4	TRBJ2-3	TGTGCCAGCAGTTTCTCGGGGGGCGTGGGGGATACGCAGTATTTT	CASSFSGGVGDTQYF
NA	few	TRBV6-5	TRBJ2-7	TGTGCCAGCAGTTACCAGTTCGGGGCTCAGCAGTACTTC	CASSYQFGAQQYF
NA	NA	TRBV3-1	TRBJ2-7	TGTGCCAGCAGCCAAACAGAGACCTACGAGCAGTACTTC	CASSQTETYEQYF
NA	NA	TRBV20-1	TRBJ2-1	TGCAGTGCTAGAGACCCTGCGAGGAGGGAAGGGAATGAGCAGTTCTTC	CSARDPARREGNEQFF
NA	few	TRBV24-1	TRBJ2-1	TGTGCCACCAGTGACCAGACTAGACATCTCGGAGAGCAGTTCTTC	CATSDQTRHLGEQFF
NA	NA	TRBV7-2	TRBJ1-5	TGTGCCAGCAGCTTAGGTGGGGAACCCAATCAGCCCCAGCATTTT	CASSLGGEPNQPQHF
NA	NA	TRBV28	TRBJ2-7	TGTGCCAGCAGTGCCGTGGGACCGAATTACGAGCAGTACTTC	CASSAVGPNYEQYF
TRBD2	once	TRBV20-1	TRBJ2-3	TGCAGTGCTAGAGATCCGGCTAGCGGGAGGTTCGATACGCAGTATTTT	CSARDPASGRFDTQYF
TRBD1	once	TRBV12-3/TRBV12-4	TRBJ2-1	TGTGCCAGCAGTACCCGGGACAGGTCGCGGGAACATGAGCAGTTCTTC	CASSTRDRSREHEQFF
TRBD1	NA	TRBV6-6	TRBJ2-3	TGTGCCAGCAGGGGCGACAGGGGGAGTACAGATACGCAGTATTTT	CASRGDRGSTDTQYF
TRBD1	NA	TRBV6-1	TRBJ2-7	TGTGCCTCCTATAGGGGGACAGGGGGCAGAGTTGGTAGCTACGAGCAGTACTTC	CASYRGTGGRVGSYEQYF
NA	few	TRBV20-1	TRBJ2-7	TGCAGTGCTAGGGACTATTCCGGCTCCTACGAGCAGTACTTC	CSARDYSGSYEQYF
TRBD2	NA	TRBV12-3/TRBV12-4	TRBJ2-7	TGTGCCAGCAGTTTACTAGCGGGTAACGAGCAGTACTTC	CASSLLAGNEQYF
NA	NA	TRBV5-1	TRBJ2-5	TGCGCCAGCAGCGCCCGTGGGGGCGAGACCCAGTACTTC	CASSARGGETQYF
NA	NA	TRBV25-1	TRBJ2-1	TGTGCCAGCAGTGTACCCCGTGGCGGAGACGGCCGCGCCAGACGGAATGAGCAGTTCTTC	CASSVPRGGDGRARRNEQFF
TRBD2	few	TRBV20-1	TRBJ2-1	TGCAGTGCTAGACGGCTAGCGGGAGATAATGAGCAGTTCTTC	CSARRLAGDNEQFF
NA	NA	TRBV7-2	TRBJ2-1	TGTGCCAGCAGCTTAGCAGGGTTGGGTGAAGAGACCCAGTTCTTC	CASSLAGLGEETQFF
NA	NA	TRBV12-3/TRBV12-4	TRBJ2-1	TGTGCCAGCAGTTTAGCTAGTCTTTCGAATGAGCAGTTCTTC	CASSLASLSNEQFF
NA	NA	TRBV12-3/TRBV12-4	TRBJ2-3	TGTGCCAGCAGTTTTAACAGGGTCACAGATACGCAGTATTTT	CASSFNRVTDTQYF
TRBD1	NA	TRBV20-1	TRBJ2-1	TGCAGTGCTCGAGGGGGGACAGGGGACTACAATGAGCAGTTCTTC	CSARGGTGDYNEQFF